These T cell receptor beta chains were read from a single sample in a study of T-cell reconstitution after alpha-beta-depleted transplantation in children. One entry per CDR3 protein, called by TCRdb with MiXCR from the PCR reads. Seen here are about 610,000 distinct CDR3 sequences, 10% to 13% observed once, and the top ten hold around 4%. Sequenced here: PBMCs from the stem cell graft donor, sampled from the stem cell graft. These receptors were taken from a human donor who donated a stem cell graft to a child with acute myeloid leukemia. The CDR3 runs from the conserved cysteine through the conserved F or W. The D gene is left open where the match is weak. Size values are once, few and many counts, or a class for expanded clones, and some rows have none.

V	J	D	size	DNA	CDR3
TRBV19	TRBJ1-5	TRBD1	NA	TGTGCCAGTAGTACCCCGACAGGGGGGGGTCAGCCCCAGCATTTT	CASSTPTGGGQPQHF
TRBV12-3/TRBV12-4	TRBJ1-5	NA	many	TGTGCCAGCAGTCTCGGGCCACAGGTCGGTCAGCCCCAGCATTTT	CASSLGPQVGQPQHF
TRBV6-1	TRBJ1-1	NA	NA	TGTGCCAGCGGGGAGTACCAGGACACTGAAGCTTTCTTT	CASGEYQDTEAFF
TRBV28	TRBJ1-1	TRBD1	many	TGTGCCAGCAGTTTTCGTGGGACAGGGAGCACTGAAGCTTTCTTT	CASSFRGTGSTEAFF
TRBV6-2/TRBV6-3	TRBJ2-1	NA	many	TGTGCCAGCAGACAGCCGCGATCGGACAGACAGAATGAGCAGTTCTTC	CASRQPRSDRQNEQFF
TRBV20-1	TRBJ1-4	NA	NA	TGCAGTGCAACGGGCGGTTACGGTGAAAAACTGTTTTTT	CSATGGYGEKLFF
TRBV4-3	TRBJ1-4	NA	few	TGCGCCAGCAGCCAAGAAGGGACGCAGAGTGAAAAACTGTTTTTT	CASSQEGTQSEKLFF
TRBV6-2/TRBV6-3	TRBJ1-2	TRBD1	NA	TGTGCCAGCAGGCGGACAGGGACCAACCATGGCTACACCTTC	CASRRTGTNHGYTF
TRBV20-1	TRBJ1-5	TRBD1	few	TGCAGTGCTCTTATGGGACAGGGAAGCAATCAGCCCCAGCATTTT	CSALMGQGSNQPQHF
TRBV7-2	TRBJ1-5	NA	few	TGTGCCAGCAGGCGGACACCCGATCAGCCCCAGCATTTT	CASRRTPDQPQHF
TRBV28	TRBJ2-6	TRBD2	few	TGTGCCAGCAGTTTACTCTGGACTAGCGGAGAGGACTACTCTGGGGCCAACGTCCTGACTTTC	CASSLLWTSGEDYSGANVLTF
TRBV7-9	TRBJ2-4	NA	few	TGTGCCAGCAGCTCAATGGGGGGCCCGTCGGCCAAAAACATTCAGTACTTC	CASSSMGGPSAKNIQYF
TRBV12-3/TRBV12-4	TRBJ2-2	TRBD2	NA	TGTGCCAGCACCCATTTAGCGGGAGGGTACACCGGGGAGCTGTTGTTT	CASTHLAGGYTGELLF
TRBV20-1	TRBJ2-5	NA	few	TGCAGTGCTAGAGATTTACAGGGGAGGGAGACCCAGTACTTC	CSARDLQGRETQYF
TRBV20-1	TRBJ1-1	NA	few	TGCAGTGCGCTGGGAGGAGGGAACACTGAAGCTTTCTTT	CSALGGGNTEAFF
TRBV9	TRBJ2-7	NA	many	TGTGCCAGCAGCGTAGCGGAAGTCTCCTACGAGCAGTACTTC	CASSVAEVSYEQYF
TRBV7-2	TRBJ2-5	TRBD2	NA	TGTGCCAGCAGCTTATTACCTGTAGCGGGAGTAGGAGAGACCCAGTACTTC	CASSLLPVAGVGETQYF
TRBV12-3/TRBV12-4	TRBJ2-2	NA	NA	TGTGCCAGCAGTCCTGGGGCTACCGGGGAGCTGTTTTTT	CASSPGATGELFF
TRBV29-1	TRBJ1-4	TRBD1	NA	TGCAGCGTTGAAATACAGGGGGCTGGAACTAATGAAAAACTGTTTTTT	CSVEIQGAGTNEKLFF
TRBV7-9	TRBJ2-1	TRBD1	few	TGTGCCAGCAGCCGACCCACCGGGACAGCAGTCAATGAGCAGTTCTTC	CASSRPTGTAVNEQFF
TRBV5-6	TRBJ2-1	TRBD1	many	TGTGCCAGCAGCGGCCGGGACAGATCTTACAATGAGCAGTTCTTC	CASSGRDRSYNEQFF
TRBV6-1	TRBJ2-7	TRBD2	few	TGTGCCAGCAGCCGCACTAGCGACTCCTACGAGCAGTACTTC	CASSRTSDSYEQYF
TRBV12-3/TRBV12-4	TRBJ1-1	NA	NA	TGTGCCAGCAGTTTAGTAGGGGTGGCTTTCTTT	CASSLVGVAFF
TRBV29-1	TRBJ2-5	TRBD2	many	TGCAGCGTCCCGGGACTAGGATACGAGACCCAGTACTTC	CSVPGLGYETQYF
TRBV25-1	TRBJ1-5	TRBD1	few	TGTGCCAGCAGTGAAGCAGGGGGGAGGCAGCCCCAGCATTTT	CASSEAGGRQPQHF
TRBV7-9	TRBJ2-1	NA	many	TGTGCCAGCAGTTGGACTGGTTACAATGAGCAGTTCTTC	CASSWTGYNEQFF
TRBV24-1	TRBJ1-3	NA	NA	TGTGCCACCAGTGATGGGGCGTCCTCTGGAAACACCATATATTTT	CATSDGASSGNTIYF
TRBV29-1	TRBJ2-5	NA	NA	TGCAGCGTTGAAGTAGGGAGACCTCAAGAGACCCAGTACTTC	CSVEVGRPQETQYF
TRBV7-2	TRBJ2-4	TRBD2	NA	TGTGCCAGCAGCGAAGCGACTAGCCGTATTGTCAAAAACATTCAGTACTTC	CASSEATSRIVKNIQYF
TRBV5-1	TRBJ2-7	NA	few	TGCGCCAGCAGCTTAAGTCAGGGTGCCAACGAGCAGTACTTC	CASSLSQGANEQYF
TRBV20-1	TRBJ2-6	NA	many	TGCAGTGCCCCTGGGGGCCCGACCTCTGGGGCCAACGTCCTGACTTTC	CSAPGGPTSGANVLTF
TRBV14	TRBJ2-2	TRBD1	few	TGTGCCAGCAGTCGACAGGGATCGCCCGGGGAGCTGTTTTTT	CASSRQGSPGELFF
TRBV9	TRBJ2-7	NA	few	TGTGCCAGCAGCGCTCAAAGACAGGTTCTGACCTACGAGCAGTACTTC	CASSAQRQVLTYEQYF
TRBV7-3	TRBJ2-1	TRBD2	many	TGTGCCAGCAGTTTAGGAGCGGGAGTTTCCTACAATGAGCAGTTCTTC	CASSLGAGVSYNEQFF
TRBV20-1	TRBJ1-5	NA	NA	TGCAGTGCTAGAGACTACACCGCCCCCAATCAGCCCCAGCATTTT	CSARDYTAPNQPQHF
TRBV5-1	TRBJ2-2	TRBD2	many	TGCGCCAGCAGCTTGGGGACTAGCGGGAGCACCGGGGAGCTGTTTTTT	CASSLGTSGSTGELFF
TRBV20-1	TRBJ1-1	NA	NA	TGCAGTGCCGACACGGGACAGAACACTGAAGCTTTCTTT	CSADTGQNTEAFF
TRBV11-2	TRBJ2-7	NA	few	TGTGCCAGCACCCGCGGCGGGTACGAGCAGTACTTC	CASTRGGYEQYF
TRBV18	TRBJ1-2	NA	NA	TGTGCCAGCTCACCCGGCTCTTCCGCTCGTATCTATGGCTACACCTTC	CASSPGSSARIYGYTF
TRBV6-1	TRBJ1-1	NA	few	TGTGCCAGCAGTGAGGATGGGGGTTGGTTCGTAGCTTTCTTT	CASSEDGGWFVAFF
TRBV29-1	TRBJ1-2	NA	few	TGCAGCGTTGACTGGTTCAGGGGTGGCTACACCTTC	CSVDWFRGGYTF
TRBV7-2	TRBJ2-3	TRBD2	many	TGTGCCAGCAGCTTAGGAGCGGGAAGTGGGGGTACGCAGTATTTT	CASSLGAGSGGTQYF
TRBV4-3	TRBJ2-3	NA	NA	TGCGCCAGCAGCCAAGAACCGGGCTCCACAGATACGCAGTATTTT	CASSQEPGSTDTQYF
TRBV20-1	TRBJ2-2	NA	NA	TGCAGTGCTAGAGATCATCGGGGGCTAGGCACCGGGGAGCTGTTTTTT	CSARDHRGLGTGELFF
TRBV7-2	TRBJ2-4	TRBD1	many	TGTGCCAGCAGCTCGGGGACAGGGGGAGACATTCAGTACTTC	CASSSGTGGDIQYF
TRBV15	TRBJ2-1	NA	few	TGTGCCACCAGCACACTATCAAAATCCTACAATGAGCAGTTCTTC	CATSTLSKSYNEQFF
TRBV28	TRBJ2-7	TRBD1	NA	TGTGCCAACAGTTTCCGGGACAGGGGCCCCTACGAGCAGTACTTC	CANSFRDRGPYEQYF
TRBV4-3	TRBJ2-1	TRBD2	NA	TGCGCCAGCAGCCAAGAGACGGGAGGGCATGAGCAGTTCTTC	CASSQETGGHEQFF
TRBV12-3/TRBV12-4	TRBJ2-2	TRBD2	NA	TGTGCCAGCAGCCACCCCTCAGCGGGAGTAGGGACCGGGGAGCTGTTTTTT	CASSHPSAGVGTGELFF
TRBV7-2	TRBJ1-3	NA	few	TGTGCCAGCAGCTCGGAGTCCTCTGGAAACACCATATATTTT	CASSSESSGNTIYF
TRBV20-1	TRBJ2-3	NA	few	TGCAGTGCTCCTCGAGGCGCCAGCACAGATACGCAGTATTTT	CSAPRGASTDTQYF
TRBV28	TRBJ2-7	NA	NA	TGTGCCAGCTGGTCAGGGGAAACCTACGAGCAGTACTTC	CASWSGETYEQYF
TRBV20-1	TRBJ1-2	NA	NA	TGCAGTGCTAGTAGCCCAGGGGATCAAAACTATGGCTACACCTTC	CSASSPGDQNYGYTF
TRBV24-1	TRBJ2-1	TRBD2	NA	TGTGCCACCAGCAGATTTTCCCTTGGTACCGGGACTAGCGGGAGGCCGAGCTCCTACAATGAGCAGTTCTTC	CATSRFSLGTGTSGRPSSYNEQFF
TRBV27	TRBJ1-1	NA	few	TGTGCCAGCAGTTTTGGAGGGGATGTGGTGACTGAAGCTTTCTTT	CASSFGGDVVTEAFF
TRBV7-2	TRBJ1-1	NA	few	TGTGCCAGCAGCCTCCTCGGGGCCATGAACACTGAAGCTTTCTTT	CASSLLGAMNTEAFF
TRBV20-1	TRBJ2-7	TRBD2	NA	TGCAGTGCCCAGAGGGCGGGAGGTATCTACGAGCAGTACTTC	CSAQRAGGIYEQYF
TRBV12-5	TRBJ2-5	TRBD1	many	TGTGCTAGTGGACGGGACAGGCAAGAGACCCAGTACTTC	CASGRDRQETQYF
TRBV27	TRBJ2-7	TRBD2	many	TGTGCCAGCAGTTTATTTAGCGGGAGTTCCCTCGGGGAGCAGTACTTC	CASSLFSGSSLGEQYF
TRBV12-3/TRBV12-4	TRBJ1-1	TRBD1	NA	TGTGCCAGCCGAACCGGGACAGGGGGCGAGATAGGAAATCCTGAAGCTTTCTTT	CASRTGTGGEIGNPEAFF